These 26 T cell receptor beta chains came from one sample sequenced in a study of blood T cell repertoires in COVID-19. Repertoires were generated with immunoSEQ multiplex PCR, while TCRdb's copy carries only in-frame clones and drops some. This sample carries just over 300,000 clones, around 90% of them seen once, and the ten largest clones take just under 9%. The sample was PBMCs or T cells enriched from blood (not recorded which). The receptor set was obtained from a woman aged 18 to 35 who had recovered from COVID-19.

CDR3 in amino acids: CASSPGHTLLYGYTF. The CDR3 DNA reads as TGTGCCAGTAGTCCGGGACACACACTTCTCTATGGCTACACCTTC. The rearrangement joins TRBV19 to TRBJ1-2; perhaps TRBD1 as D (6 bases). The CDR3 contains 15 residues. V lost 5 bases and J lost 4, with 17 bases in between. CDR1 LNHDA and CDR2 SQIVND come from the germline V gene (reference sequence).

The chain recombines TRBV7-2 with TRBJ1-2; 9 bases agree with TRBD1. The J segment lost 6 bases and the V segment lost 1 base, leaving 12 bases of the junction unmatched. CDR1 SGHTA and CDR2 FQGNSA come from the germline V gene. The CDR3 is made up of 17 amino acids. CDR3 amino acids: CASSLESGRDRENGYTF. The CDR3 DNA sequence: TGTGCCAGCAGCTTAGAGTCTGGCCGGGACAGGGAGAATGGCTACACCTTC.

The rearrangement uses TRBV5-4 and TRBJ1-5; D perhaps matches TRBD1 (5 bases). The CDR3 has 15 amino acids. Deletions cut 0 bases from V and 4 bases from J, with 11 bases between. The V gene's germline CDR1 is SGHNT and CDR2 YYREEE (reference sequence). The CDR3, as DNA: TGTGCCAGCAGCTTGGATAGGGGCGTTAATCAGCCCCAGCATTTT. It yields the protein CASSLDRGVNQPQHF.

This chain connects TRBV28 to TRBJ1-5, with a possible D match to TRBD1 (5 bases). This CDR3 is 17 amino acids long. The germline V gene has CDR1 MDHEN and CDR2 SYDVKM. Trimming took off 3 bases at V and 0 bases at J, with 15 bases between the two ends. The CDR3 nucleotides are TGTGCCAGCAGTTTCCAGGACGGGGGGTATAGCAATCAGCCCCAGCATTTT. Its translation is CASSFQDGGYSNQPQHF.

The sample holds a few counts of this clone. CDR3 in DNA: TGCGCCAGCAGCCAAGCGGTGGGGGCGGGTGGCAATCAGCCCCAGCATTTT. Translated: CASSQAVGAGGNQPQHF. V gene TRBV4-1 combines with J gene TRBJ1-5, with a weak D call TRBD1 (6 bases). The germline CDR1 and CDR2 sequences are MGHRA and YSYEKL. The CDR3 loop spans 17 amino acids. Trimming stripped 1 base from V and 2 bases from J, with 15 bases between.

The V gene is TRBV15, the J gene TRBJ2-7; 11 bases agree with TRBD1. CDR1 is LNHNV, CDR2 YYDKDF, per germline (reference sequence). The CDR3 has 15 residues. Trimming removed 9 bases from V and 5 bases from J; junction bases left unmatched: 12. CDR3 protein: CATRRGQGAVDEQYF. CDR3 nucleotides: TGTGCCACAAGGCGAGGACAGGGGGCGGTCGACGAGCAGTACTTC.

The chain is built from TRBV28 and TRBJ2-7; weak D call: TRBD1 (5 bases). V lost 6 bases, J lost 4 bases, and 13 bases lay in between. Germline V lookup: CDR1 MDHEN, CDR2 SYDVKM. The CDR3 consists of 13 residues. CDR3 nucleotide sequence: TGTGCCAGCAGCAAAAGGGGTGCATACGAGCAGTACTTC. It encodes CASSKRGAYEQYF.

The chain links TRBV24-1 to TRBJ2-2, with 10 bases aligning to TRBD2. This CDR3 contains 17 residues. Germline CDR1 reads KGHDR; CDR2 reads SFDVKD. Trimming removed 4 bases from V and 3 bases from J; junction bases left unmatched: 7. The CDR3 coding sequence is TGTGCCACCAGTGACTCCTCTAGCGGGGGTTACACCGGGGAGCTGTTTTTT. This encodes CATSDSSSGGYTGELFF.

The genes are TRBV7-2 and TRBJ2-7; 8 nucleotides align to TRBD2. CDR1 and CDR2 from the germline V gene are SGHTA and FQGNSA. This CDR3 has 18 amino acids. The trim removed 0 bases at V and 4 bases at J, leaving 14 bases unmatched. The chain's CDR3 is CASSLAGWTSRMGYEQYF. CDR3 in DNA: TGTGCCAGCAGCTTAGCGGGATGGACTAGCAGGATGGGATACGAGCAGTACTTC.

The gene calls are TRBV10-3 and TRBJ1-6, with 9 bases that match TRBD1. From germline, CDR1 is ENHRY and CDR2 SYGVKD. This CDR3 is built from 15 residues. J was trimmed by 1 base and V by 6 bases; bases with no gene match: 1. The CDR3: CAIRGQGSYNSPLHF. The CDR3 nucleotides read TGTGCCATCAGGGGACAGGGTTCCTATAATTCACCCCTCCACTTT.

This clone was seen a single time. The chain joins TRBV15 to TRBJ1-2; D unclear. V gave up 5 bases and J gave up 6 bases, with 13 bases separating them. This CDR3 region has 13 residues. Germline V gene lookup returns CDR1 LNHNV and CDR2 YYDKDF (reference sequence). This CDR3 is CATSPRAGDGYTF. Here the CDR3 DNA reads TGTGCCACCAGCCCCCGGGCCGGGGATGGCTACACCTTC.

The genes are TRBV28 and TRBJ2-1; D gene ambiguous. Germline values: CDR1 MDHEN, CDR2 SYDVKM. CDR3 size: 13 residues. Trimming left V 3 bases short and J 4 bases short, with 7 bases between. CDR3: CASSFYRYNEQFF. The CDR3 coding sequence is TGTGCCAGCAGTTTTTACAGATACAATGAGCAGTTCTTC.

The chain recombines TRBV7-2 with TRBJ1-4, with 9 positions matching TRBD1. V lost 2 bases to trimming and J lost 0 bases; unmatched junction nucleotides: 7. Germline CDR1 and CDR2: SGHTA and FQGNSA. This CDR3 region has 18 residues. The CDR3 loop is CASSLRQGGSATNEKLFF. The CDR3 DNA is TGTGCCAGCAGCTTAAGACAGGGGGGGTCTGCAACTAATGAAAAACTGTTTTTT.

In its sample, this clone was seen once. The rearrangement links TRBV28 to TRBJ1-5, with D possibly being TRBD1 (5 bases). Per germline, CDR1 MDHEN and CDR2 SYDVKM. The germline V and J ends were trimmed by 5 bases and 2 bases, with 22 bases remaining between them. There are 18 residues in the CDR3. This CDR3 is CASSLGVSGWDGNQPQHF. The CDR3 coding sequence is TGTGCCAGCAGTCTAGGGGTTTCGGGCTGGGATGGCAATCAGCCCCAGCATTTT.

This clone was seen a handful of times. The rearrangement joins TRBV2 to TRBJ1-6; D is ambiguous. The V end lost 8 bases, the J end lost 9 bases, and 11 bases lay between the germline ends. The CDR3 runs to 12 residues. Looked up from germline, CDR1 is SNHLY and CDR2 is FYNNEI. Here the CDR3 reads CASYLRVSPLHF. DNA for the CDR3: TGTGCCAGCTATCTGAGGGTTTCACCCCTCCACTTT.

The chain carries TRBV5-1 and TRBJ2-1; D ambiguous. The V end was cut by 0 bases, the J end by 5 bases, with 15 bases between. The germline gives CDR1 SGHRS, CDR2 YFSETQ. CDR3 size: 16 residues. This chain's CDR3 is CASSLDPHSANNEQFF. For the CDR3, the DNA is TGCGCCAGCAGCTTGGACCCCCACTCCGCAAACAATGAGCAGTTCTTC.

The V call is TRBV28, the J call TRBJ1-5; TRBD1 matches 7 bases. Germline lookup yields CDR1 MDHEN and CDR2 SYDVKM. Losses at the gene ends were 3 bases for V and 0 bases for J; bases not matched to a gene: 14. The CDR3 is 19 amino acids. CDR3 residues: CASSFPKLGQVYSNQPQHF. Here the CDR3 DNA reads TGTGCCAGCAGTTTCCCTAAGCTTGGACAGGTGTATAGCAATCAGCCCCAGCATTTT.

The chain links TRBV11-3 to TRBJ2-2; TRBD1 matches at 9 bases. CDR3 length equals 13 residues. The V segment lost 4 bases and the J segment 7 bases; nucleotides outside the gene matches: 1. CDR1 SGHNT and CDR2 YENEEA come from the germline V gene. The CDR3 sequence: CASSWDRDGELFF. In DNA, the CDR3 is TGTGCCAGCAGCTGGGACAGGGACGGGGAGCTGTTTTTT.

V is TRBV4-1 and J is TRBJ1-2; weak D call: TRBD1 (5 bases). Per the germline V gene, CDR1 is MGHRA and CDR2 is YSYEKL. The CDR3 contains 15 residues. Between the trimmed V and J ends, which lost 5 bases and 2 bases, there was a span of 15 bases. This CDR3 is CASSSPRDSNYGYTF. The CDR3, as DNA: TGCGCCAGCAGCTCTCCCAGGGACTCCAACTATGGCTACACCTTC.

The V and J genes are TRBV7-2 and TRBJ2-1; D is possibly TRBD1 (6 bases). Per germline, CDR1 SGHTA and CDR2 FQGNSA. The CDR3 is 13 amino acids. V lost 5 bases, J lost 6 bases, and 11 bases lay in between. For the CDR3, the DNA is TGTGCCAGCAGCCTGGGGGCGGGCAATGAGCAGTTCTTC. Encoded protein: CASSLGAGNEQFF.

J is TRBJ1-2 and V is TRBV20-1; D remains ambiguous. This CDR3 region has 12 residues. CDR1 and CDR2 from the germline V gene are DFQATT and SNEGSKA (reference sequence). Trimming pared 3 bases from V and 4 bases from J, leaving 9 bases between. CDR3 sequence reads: CSASREPYGYTF. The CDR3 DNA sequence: TGCAGTGCTAGTCGGGAGCCCTATGGCTACACCTTC.

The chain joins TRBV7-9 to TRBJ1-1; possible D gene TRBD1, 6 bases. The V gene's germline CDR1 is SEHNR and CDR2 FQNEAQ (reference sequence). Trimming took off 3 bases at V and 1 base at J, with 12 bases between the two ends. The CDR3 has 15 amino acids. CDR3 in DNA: TGTGCCAGCAGCTTGGTACAGGGACGGAACACTGAAGCTTTCTTT. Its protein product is CASSLVQGRNTEAFF.

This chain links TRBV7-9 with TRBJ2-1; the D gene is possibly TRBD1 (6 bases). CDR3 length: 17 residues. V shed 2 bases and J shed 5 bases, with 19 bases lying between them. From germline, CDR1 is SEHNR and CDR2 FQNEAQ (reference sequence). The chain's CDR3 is CASSLIGTPDSNNEQFF. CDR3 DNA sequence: TGTGCCAGCAGCTTAATCGGGACACCCGATTCTAACAATGAGCAGTTCTTC. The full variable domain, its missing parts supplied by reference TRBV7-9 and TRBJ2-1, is DTGVSQNPRHKITKRGQNVTFRCDPISEHNRLYWYRQTLGQGPEFLTYFQNEAQLEKSRLLSDRFSAERPKGSFSTLEIQRTEQGDSAMYLCASSLIGTPDSNNEQFFGPGTRLTVL.

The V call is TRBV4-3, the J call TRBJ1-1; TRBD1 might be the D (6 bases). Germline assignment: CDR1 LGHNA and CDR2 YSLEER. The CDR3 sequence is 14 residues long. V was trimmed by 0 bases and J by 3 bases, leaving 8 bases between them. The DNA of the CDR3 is TGCGCCAGCAGCCAAGAATACAGGGACACTGAAGCTTTCTTT. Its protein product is CASSQEYRDTEAFF.

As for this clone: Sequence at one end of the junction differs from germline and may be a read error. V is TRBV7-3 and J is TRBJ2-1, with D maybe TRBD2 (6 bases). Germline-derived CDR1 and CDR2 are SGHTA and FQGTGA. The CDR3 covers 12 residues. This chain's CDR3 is CASSSKPGEMVF. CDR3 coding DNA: TGTGCCAGCAGCTCGAAACCGGGGGAAATGGTCTTC.

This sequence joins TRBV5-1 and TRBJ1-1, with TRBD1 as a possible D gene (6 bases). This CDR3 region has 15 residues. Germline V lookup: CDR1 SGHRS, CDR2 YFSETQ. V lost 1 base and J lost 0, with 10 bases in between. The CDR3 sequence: CASSLYGGLNTEAFF. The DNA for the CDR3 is TGCGCCAGCAGCTTGTATGGGGGCCTGAACACTGAAGCTTTCTTT.